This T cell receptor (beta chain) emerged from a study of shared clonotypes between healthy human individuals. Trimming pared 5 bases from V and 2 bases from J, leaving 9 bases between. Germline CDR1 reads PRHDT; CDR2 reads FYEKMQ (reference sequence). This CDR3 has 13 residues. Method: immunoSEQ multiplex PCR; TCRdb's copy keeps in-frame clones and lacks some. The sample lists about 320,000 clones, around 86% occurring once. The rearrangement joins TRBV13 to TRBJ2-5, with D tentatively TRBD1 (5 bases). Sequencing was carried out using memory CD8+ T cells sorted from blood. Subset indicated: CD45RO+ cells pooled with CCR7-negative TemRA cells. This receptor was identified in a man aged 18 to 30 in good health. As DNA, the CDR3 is TGTGCCAGCAGCCTACAGGCGCAAGAGACCCAGTACTTC. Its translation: CASSLQAQETQYF.